The following is a T cell receptor (beta chain) sequence with its context. This specimen comes from a study of cytomegalovirus exposure and HLA in healthy donors. Libraries were prepared by immunoSEQ multiplex PCR; TCRdb keeps only in-frame clonotypes and omits some of them. The sample lists hundreds of thousands of clones; around 86% were seen once. The V gene's germline CDR1 is SGDLS and CDR2 YYNGEE. V trimming: 0 bases; J trimming: 5 bases; junction bases outside the gene matches: 6. The CDR3 loop spans 16 amino acids. Source material: PBMCs. The chain uses TRBV9 and TRBJ2-2; 8 bases agree with TRBD2. This receptor was obtained from a young woman in good health and CMV-seronegative. This chain's CDR3 is CASSVEGGRRTGELFF. CDR3 DNA sequence: TGTGCCAGCAGCGTAGAGGGCGGGAGGAGAACCGGGGAGCTGTTTTTT.